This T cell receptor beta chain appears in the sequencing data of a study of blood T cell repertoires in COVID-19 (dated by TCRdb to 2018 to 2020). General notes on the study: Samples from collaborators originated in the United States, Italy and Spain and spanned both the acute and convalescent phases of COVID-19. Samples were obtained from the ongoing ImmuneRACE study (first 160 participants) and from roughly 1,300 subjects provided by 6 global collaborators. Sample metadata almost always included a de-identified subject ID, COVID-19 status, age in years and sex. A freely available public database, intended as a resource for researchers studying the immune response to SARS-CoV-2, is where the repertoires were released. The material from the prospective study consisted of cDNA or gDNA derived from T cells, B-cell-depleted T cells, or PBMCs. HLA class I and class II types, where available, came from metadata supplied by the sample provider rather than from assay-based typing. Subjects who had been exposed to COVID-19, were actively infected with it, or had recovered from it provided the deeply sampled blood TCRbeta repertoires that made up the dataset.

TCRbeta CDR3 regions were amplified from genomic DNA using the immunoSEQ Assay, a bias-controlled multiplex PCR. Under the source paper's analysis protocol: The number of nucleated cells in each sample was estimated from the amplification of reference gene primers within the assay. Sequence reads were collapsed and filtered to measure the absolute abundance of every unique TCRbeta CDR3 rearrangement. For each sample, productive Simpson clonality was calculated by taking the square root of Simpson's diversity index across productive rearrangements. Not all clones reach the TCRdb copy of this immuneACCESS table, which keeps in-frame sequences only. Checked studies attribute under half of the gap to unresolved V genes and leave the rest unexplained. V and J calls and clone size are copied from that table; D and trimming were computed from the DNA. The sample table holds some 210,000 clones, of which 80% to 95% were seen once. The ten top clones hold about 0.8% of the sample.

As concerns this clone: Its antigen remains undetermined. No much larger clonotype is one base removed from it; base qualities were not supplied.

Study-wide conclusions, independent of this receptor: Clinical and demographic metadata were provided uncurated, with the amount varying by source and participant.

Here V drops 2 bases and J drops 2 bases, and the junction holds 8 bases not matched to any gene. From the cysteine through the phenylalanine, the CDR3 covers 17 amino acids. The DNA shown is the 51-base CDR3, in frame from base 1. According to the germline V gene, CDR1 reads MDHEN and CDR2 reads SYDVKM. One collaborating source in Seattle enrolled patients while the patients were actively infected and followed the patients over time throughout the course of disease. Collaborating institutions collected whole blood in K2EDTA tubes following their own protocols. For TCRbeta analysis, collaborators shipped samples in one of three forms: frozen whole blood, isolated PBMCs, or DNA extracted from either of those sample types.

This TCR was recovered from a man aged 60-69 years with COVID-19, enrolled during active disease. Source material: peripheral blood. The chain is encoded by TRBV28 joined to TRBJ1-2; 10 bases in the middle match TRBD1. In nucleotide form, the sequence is TGTGCCAGCAGTTTAGCGGGTGGGACAGGGGAAAACTATGGCTACACCTTC. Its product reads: CASSLAGGTGENYGYTF.